The source of this TCR beta chain is a study of blood T cell repertoires in COVID-19. About the research overall: PBMCs, B-cell-depleted T cells, or T cells were the source of the cDNA or gDNA that made up the material.

Measured with immunoSEQ multiplex PCR; TCRdb has only the in-frame clones, and not every one. The data contain 150,000 to 200,000 clones, approximately 79% of them singletons. Individuals drawn from around 25 US areas were about 18 to 95 years old. This CDR3 comprises 12 residues. Trimming stripped 6 bases from V and 6 bases from J, with 11 bases between. CDR1 is MNHEY, CDR2 SVGAGI, per germline. The chain links TRBV6-5 to TRBJ1-2; a possible D gene is TRBD1 (6 bases). This sequence was found in a woman aged 55-70 years with acute COVID-19. The specimen sequenced was PBMCs or T cells enriched from blood (not recorded which). The CDR3 reads CASRTGFDGYTF. In DNA form, the CDR3 reads TGTGCCAGCAGGACAGGTTTCGATGGCTACACCTTC.